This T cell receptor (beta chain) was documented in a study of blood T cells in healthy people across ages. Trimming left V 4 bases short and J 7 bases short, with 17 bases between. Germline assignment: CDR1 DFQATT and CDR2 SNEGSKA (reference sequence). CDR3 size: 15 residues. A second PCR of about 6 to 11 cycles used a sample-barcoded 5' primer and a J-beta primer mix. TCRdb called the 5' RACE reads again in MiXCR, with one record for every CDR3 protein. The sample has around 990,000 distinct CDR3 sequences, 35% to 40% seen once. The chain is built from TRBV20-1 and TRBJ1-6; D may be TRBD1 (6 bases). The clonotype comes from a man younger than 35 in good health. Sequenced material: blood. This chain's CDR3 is CSATSTGIGNSPLHF. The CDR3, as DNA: TGCAGTGCTACCAGTACAGGGATAGGCAATTCACCCCTCCACTTT.